Presented here are 9 T cell receptor beta chains from one specimen sequenced in a study of metastatic and nonmetastatic thyroid tumors. TCRdb reprocessed the PCR reads via MiXCR. The sample has fewer than 25,000 clones, around 15% seen once. All patients were treatment-naive before thyroid surgery. The sample taken for sequencing was blood. The source of these receptors is a female donor with papillary thyroid cancer or a benign thyroid nodule (not recorded which). Some clones in this sample may be carry-over from other donors' samples.

This clone has at least ten counts. The chain carries TRBV9 and TRBJ2-1, with D hard to call. Germline CDR1 is SGDLS and CDR2 is YYNGEE. This CDR3 is 17 amino acids long. V was clipped by 0 bases and J by 3 bases, with 16 bases between them. The CDR3 DNA reads as TGTGCCAGCAGCGTAGAGGACGCCCCAAGCTTCTACAATGAGCAGTTCTTC. Translated: CASSVEDAPSFYNEQFF.

In this sample, this clone turned up many times. J is TRBJ2-4 and V is TRBV20-1; 10 nucleotides agree with TRBD1. This CDR3 contains 17 residues. Germline trimming cut 0 bases from V and 6 bases from J; bases unmatched to any gene: 11. The germline V gene has CDR1 DFQATT and CDR2 SNEGSKA (reference sequence). The CDR3 reads CSARDPWTGGVANIQYF. The DNA for the CDR3 is TGCAGTGCTAGAGATCCTTGGACAGGGGGTGTCGCAAACATTCAGTACTTC.

This clone was seen at least ten times. This chain connects TRBV9 to TRBJ2-5; no firm D call. V shed 4 bases and J shed 5 bases, with 18 bases lying between them. The germline CDR1 and CDR2 sequences are SGDLS and YYNGEE. The CDR3 spans 15 residues. CDR3 residues: CASSSRPNGIETQYF. The CDR3 nucleotides are TGTGCCAGCAGCTCCCGACCAAATGGCATCGAGACCCAGTACTTC.

This clone occurred once. In DNA form, the CDR3 reads TGTGCCAGCAGAACCGAGGGACCGAACACTGAAGCTTTCTTT. It translates to CASRTEGPNTEAFF. The chain recombines TRBV6-2 or TRBV6-3 with TRBJ1-1; possibly TRBD1 for D (5 bases). The germline V gene has CDR1 MNHEY and CDR2 SVGEGT. Trimming shortened V by 6 bases and J by 1 base, and 12 bases separated the two germline ends. The CDR3 sequence is 14 residues long.

CDR3: CASSFPTGMNTEAFF. The CDR3 nucleotides are TGTGCCAGCAGCTTCCCGACAGGAATGAACACTGAAGCTTTCTTT. The chain uses TRBV11-3 and TRBJ1-1; D is possibly TRBD1 (6 bases). The V and J ends lost 3 bases and 0 bases respectively, with 11 bases between them. The CDR3 totals 15 residues. Germline values: CDR1 SGHNT, CDR2 YENEEA. Variable domain in full (rest from reference TRBV11-3 and TRBJ1-1): EAGVVQSPRYKIIEKKQPVAFWCNPISGHNTLYWYLQNLGQGPELLIRYENEEAVDDSQLPKDRFSAERLKGVDSTLKIQPAELGDSAVYLCASSFPTGMNTEAFFGQGTRLTVV.

This clone was seen many times. V gene TRBV27 combines with J gene TRBJ2-7, with D possibly being TRBD2 (5 bases). Germline V gives CDR1 MNHEY, CDR2 SMNVEV (reference sequence). The CDR3 extends over 18 amino acids. Between the trimmed V and J ends, which lost 5 bases and 5 bases, there was a span of 28 bases. The CDR3 nucleotides read TGTGCCAGCAGTGACTATCGGCCCGGACGATTGGGCCTAGACGAGCAGTACTTC. Protein sequence: CASSDYRPGRLGLDEQYF.

The chain links TRBV5-1 to TRBJ1-6; D not resolved. V was cut by 0 bases and J by 7 bases, with 11 bases left in between. The CDR3 length is 15 residues. Germline values: CDR1 SGHRS, CDR2 YFSETQ. The DNA of the CDR3 is TGCGCCAGCAGCTTGGGGACTGGATCAAATTCACCCCTCCACTTT. This sequence encodes CASSLGTGSNSPLHF. The full variable domain, its missing parts supplied by reference TRBV5-1 and TRBJ1-6, is KAGVTQTPRYLIKTRGQQVTLSCSPISGHRSVSWYQQTPGQGLQFLFEYFSETQRNKGNFPGRFSGRQFSNSRSEMNVSTLELGDSALYLCASSLGTGSNSPLHFGNGTRLTVT.

This clone has at least ten counts. J is TRBJ2-3 and V is TRBV4-1, with a tentative D call TRBD1 (5 bases). V dropped 0 bases and J dropped 2 bases, with 12 bases sitting between them. The CDR3 extends over 16 amino acids. Germline V gene lookup returns CDR1 MGHRA and CDR2 YSYEKL. CDR3 in amino acids: CASSQEQGAHTDTQYF. The CDR3 DNA reads TGCGCCAGCAGCCAAGAGCAGGGTGCCCACACAGATACGCAGTATTTT.

The table lists this clone with many counts. The chain uses TRBV5-6 and TRBJ2-7, with 9 bases identical to TRBD2. The germline V gene has CDR1 SGHDT and CDR2 YYEEEE. V dropped 1 base and J dropped 6; count of bases not matched to a gene: 5. The length of the CDR3 is 14 residues. CDR3 in amino acids: CASSLLAGAGEQYF. CDR3 sequence (DNA): TGTGCCAGCAGCTTGTTAGCGGGAGCGGGCGAGCAGTACTTC.